These 31 T cell receptor beta chains were all obtained from the same sample, sequenced in a study of T cells in Graves' hyperthyroidism and ophthalmopathy. RNA transcripts gave rise to amplified TCR beta CDR3 regions. The HTBI primer set drove a first-round RT-PCR of the TCR CDR3. TCRdb called the multiplex PCR reads again in MiXCR, with one record for every CDR3 protein. The sample has 350,000 to 400,000 distinct CDR3 sequences, about 16% seen once. Sequenced input: blood. All receptors derive from a woman aged 30 to 39 with Graves' hyperthyroidism.

This clonotype has a count of ten or more. DNA for the CDR3: TGTGCCAGCTCACCACGGGACCTCCTCCCCTCTGGAAACACCATATATTTT. Protein product: CASSPRDLLPSGNTIYF. This chain uses TRBV18 with TRBJ1-3; D is possibly TRBD1 (5 bases). Germline V gene sequence: CDR1 KGHSH, CDR2 LQKENI. The CDR3 has 17 residues. Trimming took off 1 base at V and 0 bases at J, with 13 bases between the two ends.

V is TRBV19 and J is TRBJ2-2, with TRBD2 matching 8 bases. Germline assignment: CDR1 LNHDA and CDR2 SQIVND (reference sequence). The J segment lost 7 bases and the V segment lost 9 bases, leaving 13 bases of the junction unmatched. This CDR3 has 15 residues. The CDR3 sequence is CASGLALPRSGELFF. CDR3 DNA sequence: TGTGCCAGCGGACTAGCCCTCCCGAGGAGCGGGGAGCTGTTTTTT. The full variable domain, in which reference TRBV19 and TRBJ2-2 provide the parts outside the CDR3, is DGGITQSPKYLFRKEGQNVTLSCEQNLNHDAMYWYRQDPGQGLRLIYYSQIVNDFQKGDIAEGYSVSREKKESFPLTVTSAQKNPTAFYLCASGLALPRSGELFFGEGSRLTVL.

The table lists this clonotype with a few counts. The chain carries TRBV7-6 and TRBJ2-2; 9 bases map to TRBD2. Germline V gene sequence: CDR1 SGHVS, CDR2 FNYEAQ. Trimming at V came to 4 bases and at J to 4 bases, leaving 10 bases not matched to a gene. The CDR3 consists of 17 residues. The CDR3 loop is CASSSDAGLAATGELFF. CDR3 DNA: TGTGCCAGCAGCTCCGATGCGGGACTAGCAGCCACCGGGGAGCTGTTTTTT. The variable domain in full, with the rest retrieved from reference TRBV7-6 and TRBJ2-2, is GAGVSQSPRYKVTKRGQDVALRCDPISGHVSLYWYRQALGQGPEFLTYFNYEAQQDKSGLPNDRFSAERPEGSISTLTIQRTEQRDSAMYRCASSSDAGLAATGELFFGEGSRLTVL.

The V and J genes are TRBV4-1 and TRBJ2-3; D not certain. The germline gives CDR1 MGHRA, CDR2 YSYEKL. This CDR3 comprises 14 residues. V gave up 4 bases and J gave up 3 bases, with 11 bases separating them. For the CDR3, the DNA is TGCGCCAGCAGCCCAAACCTATTGACAGATACGCAGTATTTT. Amino acids: CASSPNLLTDTQYF.

There are a few counts of this clonotype. This chain links TRBV20-1 with TRBJ2-3; 11 bases line up with TRBD2. V shed 7 bases and J 2 bases; nucleotides not matched to a gene: 5. Germline V gives CDR1 DFQATT, CDR2 SNEGSKA (reference sequence). The CDR3 totals 14 residues. The CDR3 nucleotides are TGCAGTGGCGAACTAGCGGGAGCCACAGATACGCAGTATTTT. Its protein product is CSGELAGATDTQYF.

This clonotype was detected many times. The CDR3 sequence: CSASPPGGHQPQHF. For the CDR3, the DNA is TGCAGTGCTAGCCCCCCGGGGGGCCACCAGCCCCAGCATTTT. V and J are TRBV20-1 and TRBJ1-5; tentatively, D is TRBD1 (6 bases). Germline V gives CDR1 DFQATT, CDR2 SNEGSKA (reference sequence). This CDR3 region has 14 residues. V was pared by 3 bases and J by 7 bases, with 16 bases between.

This sequence joins TRBV5-6 and TRBJ1-2, with 7 positions matching TRBD1. Germline values: CDR1 SGHDT, CDR2 YYEEEE. The CDR3 consists of 13 residues. V trimming: 4 bases; J trimming: 4 bases; junction bases outside the gene matches: 4. The CDR3 is CASSAGQSYGYTF. CDR3 DNA: TGTGCCAGCAGCGCGGGACAGAGCTATGGCTACACCTTC.

Only one count was recorded for this clonotype. This chain connects TRBV9 to TRBJ1-3; D remains unclear. Trimming removed 0 bases from V and 0 bases from J, with 16 bases in between. Germline V lookup: CDR1 SGDLS, CDR2 YYNGEE. The CDR3 sequence is 18 residues long. The DNA for the CDR3 is TGTGCCAGCAGCGTAGTGTTTGTCCGGACGCTCTCTGGAAACACCATATATTTT. Translating gives CASSVVFVRTLSGNTIYF.

The chain carries TRBV20-1 and TRBJ1-4, with D perhaps matching TRBD1 (6 bases). Trimming stripped 3 bases from V and 3 bases from J, with 11 bases between. The length of the CDR3 is 14 residues. Germline V gene data show CDR1 as DFQATT and CDR2 as SNEGSKA (reference sequence). Here the CDR3 reads CSARKGGSNEKLFF. The CDR3, as DNA: TGCAGTGCTAGGAAGGGGGGTTCTAATGAAAAACTGTTTTTT.

The chain links TRBV5-1 to TRBJ2-1; TRBD2 aligns across 15 bases. Losses at the gene ends were 4 bases for V and 2 bases for J; bases not matched to a gene: 7. CDR3 length: 18 amino acids. Germline V lookup: CDR1 SGHRS, CDR2 YFSETQ. In nucleotides, the CDR3 is TGCGCCAGCAGCCTGCGGACTAGCGGGAGGGAGCCCTACAATGAGCAGTTCTTC. It is translated as CASSLRTSGREPYNEQFF.

This clonotype showed up just a few times. This chain joins TRBV28 and TRBJ1-4, with 10 bases fitting TRBD1. The germline V gene has CDR1 MDHEN and CDR2 SYDVKM. Trimming took 5 bases from V and 8 from J; bases not matched to a gene: 8. The CDR3 is 15 amino acids. In nucleotides, the CDR3 is TGTGCCAGCAGTCTGCGGGACAGGGGAGGCGAAAAACTGTTTTTT. Residues: CASSLRDRGGEKLFF.

The chain joins TRBV7-8 to TRBJ2-3, with 9 bases matching TRBD2. Germline V gives CDR1 SGHVS, CDR2 FQNEAQ. J was trimmed by 0 bases and V by 3 bases; bases with no gene match: 7. The CDR3 is 17 amino acids. The CDR3 spells CASSFGWREGSTDTQYF. CDR3 in DNA: TGTGCCAGCAGCTTCGGTTGGCGGGAGGGGAGCACAGATACGCAGTATTTT.

This clonotype was found many times. The chain carries TRBV10-3 and TRBJ1-1; D possibly corresponds to TRBD1 (5 bases). The CDR3 is 18 amino acids. Trimming took off 0 bases at V and 2 bases at J, with 19 bases between the two ends. Looked up from germline, CDR1 is ENHRY and CDR2 is SYGVKD. CDR3 DNA sequence: TGTGCCATCAGTGAGTCGATGGGTAGGGACTGGAGTAACACTGAAGCTTTCTTT. It is translated as CAISESMGRDWSNTEAFF.

This clonotype was recorded at least ten times. The rearrangement uses TRBV20-1 and TRBJ2-7; D may be TRBD2 (5 bases). Trimming took off 1 base at V and 2 bases at J, with 12 bases between the two ends. Germline assignment: CDR1 DFQATT and CDR2 SNEGSKA (reference sequence). The CDR3 has 14 residues. CDR3 in DNA: TGCAGTGCTAGAGCTAGCCCGTCCACCTACGAGCAGTACTTC. Its protein is CSARASPSTYEQYF.

This clonotype was seen at least ten times. The chain recombines TRBV10-2 with TRBJ2-7, with 11 positions matching TRBD2. From germline, CDR1 is WSHSY and CDR2 SAAADI. The V gene end was trimmed by 3 bases and the J gene end by 1 base; junction bases not matched to a gene: 5. This CDR3 is 16 amino acids long. The CDR3 loop is CASSDPASGRSYEQYF. CDR3 DNA: TGCGCCAGCAGTGATCCGGCTAGCGGGAGGTCCTACGAGCAGTACTTC.

The chain recombines TRBV13 with TRBJ1-3, with D unresolved. The CDR3 runs to 14 residues. Germline CDR1 and CDR2: PRHDT and FYEKMQ (reference sequence). V was pared by 2 bases and J by 5 bases, with 10 bases between. The CDR3 bases are TGTGCCAGCAGCTTAATGGGATATAGAAACACCATATATTTT. It encodes CASSLMGYRNTIYF.

This clonotype has a count of ten or more. V is TRBV6-1 and J is TRBJ2-7; 8 positions match TRBD1. Germline CDR1 reads MNHNS; CDR2 reads SASEGT. The CDR3 length is 13 residues. V trimming: 5 bases; J trimming: 6 bases; junction bases outside the gene matches: 6. CDR3 in amino acids: CASSYMTGVEQYF. The CDR3 DNA reads TGTGCCAGCAGTTACATGACAGGGGTCGAGCAGTACTTC.

This clonotype came up many times. This chain's CDR3 is CASQGGGRSNQPQHF. The CDR3 region has the DNA TGTGCCTCCCAGGGGGGAGGCAGAAGCAATCAGCCCCAGCATTTT. The chain recombines TRBV6-1 with TRBJ1-5; 7 bases match TRBD1. This CDR3 is built from 15 residues. V shed 11 bases, J shed 1 base, and the junction held 11 bases outside the gene matches. The germline CDR1 and CDR2 sequences are MNHNS and SASEGT.

This clonotype has a count of ten or more. CDR3 loop: CSARDRLAGGTDTQYF. The CDR3 nucleotides are TGCAGTGCTAGAGATAGACTAGCGGGAGGCACAGATACGCAGTATTTT. The chain is built from TRBV20-1 and TRBJ2-3; 12 nucleotides match TRBD2. The V gene's germline CDR1 is DFQATT and CDR2 SNEGSKA (reference sequence). Trimming cost V 0 bases and J 1 base; bases outside gene matches: 2. The CDR3 has 16 amino acids.

This clonotype was seen only a few times. This rearrangement joins TRBV6-1 to TRBJ1-1, with D tentatively TRBD1 (5 bases). This CDR3 has 13 residues. Germline V gene lookup returns CDR1 MNHNS and CDR2 SASEGT. V lost 6 bases to trimming and J lost 4 bases, with 12 bases between them. This chain's CDR3 is CASRRGPGTEAFF. The DNA of the CDR3 is TGTGCCAGCAGAAGGGGCCCGGGCACTGAAGCTTTCTTT.

The table lists this clonotype with many counts. This sequence joins TRBV3-1 and TRBJ1-1; 7 nucleotides align to TRBD1. The CDR3 contains 13 residues. With 7 bases clipped from V and 5 bases from J, the junction kept 7 bases outside the gene matches. Germline CDR1 reads LGHDT; CDR2 reads YNNKEL (reference sequence). The CDR3: CASINRGGTEAFF. CDR3 bases: TGTGCCAGCATCAACAGGGGAGGGACTGAAGCTTTCTTT.

Turning to this clonotype: A much larger clone differs by one base, so this may be a read error. J is TRBJ2-1 and V is TRBV7-9; D remains unclear. CDR3 length: 15 amino acids. The ends were cut back, 4 bases at V and 4 bases at J, with 14 bases in the middle. Germline V lookup: CDR1 SEHNR, CDR2 FQNEAQ (reference sequence). The CDR3 sequence: CASSSFHVDYNEQFF. The CDR3 DNA reads TGTGCCAGCAGCTCCTTCCACGTGGATTACAATGAGCAGTTCTTC.

This chain links TRBV2 with TRBJ2-5, with D possibly TRBD2 on 6 matching bases. The CDR3 covers 13 residues. V lost 2 bases to trimming and J lost 14 bases, with 18 bases between them. CDR1 SNHLY and CDR2 FYNNEI come from the germline V gene. The CDR3 DNA reads TGTGCCAGCAGTGAAAAGACACTCCGGGGGTCCTACTTC. Encoded protein: CASSEKTLRGSYF.

The chain carries TRBV18 and TRBJ2-5; unclear D gene. From germline, CDR1 is KGHSH and CDR2 LQKENI. This CDR3 region has 12 residues. Trimming shortened V by 5 bases and J by 4 bases, and 8 bases separated the two germline ends. As DNA, the CDR3 is TGTGCCAGCTCAGCAGGCGTAGAGACCCAGTACTTC. It translates to CASSAGVETQYF.

With respect to this clonotype: A single base separates this from a much larger clone, so it may be a read error. The rearrangement uses TRBV29-1 and TRBJ1-2; a possible D gene is TRBD1 (6 bases). The CDR3 loop spans 16 amino acids. Germline V gives CDR1 SQVTM, CDR2 ANQGSEA. The V end was cut by 5 bases, the J end by 2 bases, with 21 bases between. The CDR3 DNA reads as TGCAGCGTTCCCATGAGATTGAAGCAGGGGAACTATGGCTACACCTTC. This encodes CSVPMRLKQGNYGYTF.

This clonotype was counted a few times. The chain carries TRBV7-9 and TRBJ1-2; D might be TRBD1 (5 bases). Germline-derived CDR1 and CDR2 are SEHNR and FQNEAQ (reference sequence). Trimming removed 2 bases at V and 0 bases at J, with 13 bases between. The CDR3 has 16 residues. The CDR3 DNA reads as TGTGCCAGCAGCTTACTAGGGGTAACAACTAACTATGGCTACACCTTC. This sequence encodes CASSLLGVTTNYGYTF.

The rearrangement joins TRBV5-1 to TRBJ2-7, with 10 bases that match TRBD1. The CDR3 is 17 residues long. CDR1 and CDR2 from the germline V gene are SGHRS and YFSETQ. V lost 3 bases to trimming and J lost 7 bases; unmatched junction nucleotides: 16. Here the CDR3 DNA reads TGCGCCAGCAGCTCTCCCGGACAGGGGGAGAGTCTTAGGGAGCAGTACTTC. Encoded protein: CASSSPGQGESLREQYF.

This clonotype showed up many times. The rearrangement joins TRBV5-1 to TRBJ1-1; no firm D call. Trimming took 0 bases from V and 1 from J, leaving 7 bases between them. This CDR3 is built from 14 residues. Looked up from germline, CDR1 is SGHRS and CDR2 is YFSETQ. The CDR3 DNA is TGCGCCAGCAGCTTGGCCGGGAAGAACACTGAAGCTTTCTTT. This gives the protein CASSLAGKNTEAFF.

This clonotype was recorded many times. The chain combines TRBV12-3 or TRBV12-4 with TRBJ2-7; 8 nucleotides line up with TRBD2. The CDR3 totals 17 residues. V trimming: 6 bases; J trimming: 1 base; junction bases outside the gene matches: 14. The CDR3 here is CASSPGRRTSSSYEQYF. CDR3 nucleotide sequence: TGTGCCAGCAGCCCCGGGCGGCGGACTAGCTCTTCCTACGAGCAGTACTTC.

This clonotype appeared many times. This sequence joins TRBV20-1 and TRBJ2-7; unclear D gene. Germline V CDR1 and CDR2: DFQATT, SNEGSKA (reference sequence). The CDR3 sequence is 15 residues long. V was shortened by 1 base and J by 1 base, with 14 bases between the two germline ends. The CDR3 here is CSARVWQTLSYEQYF. The CDR3 DNA is TGCAGTGCTAGAGTGTGGCAGACCTTATCCTACGAGCAGTACTTC.

This clonotype was recorded many times. The chain employs TRBV27 and TRBJ1-1, with D hard to call. The CDR3 is 13 amino acids. Germline V gives CDR1 MNHEY, CDR2 SMNVEV (reference sequence). V lost 3 bases, J lost 0 bases, and 5 bases lay in between. CDR3 nucleotides: TGTGCCAGCAGTTTGTACGTGAACACTGAAGCTTTCTTT. This gives the protein CASSLYVNTEAFF.